Sequencing of this T cell receptor (beta chain) was carried out in a study of Ad26.COV2.S vaccination and SARS-CoV-2 variants. TCRdb keeps only in-frame clones here, not all; method: immunoSEQ multiplex PCR. The repertoire holds 350,000 to 500,000 clones, with 89% as singletons. Specified treatment: 15 to 20 received Ad26.COV2.S at low or high dose, single or two shots; several received placebo; per-sample allocation not given. The samples were gathered on day 63 after the first injection of vaccine or placebo. CDR1 is LNHNV and CDR2 is YYDKDF in the germline V gene (reference sequence). The length of the CDR3 is 15 residues. V shed 1 base and J shed 8 bases, with 17 bases lying between them.

V is TRBV15 and J is TRBJ1-2; no firm D call. The clonotype comes from a person aged 18-60 years who received the Ad26.COV2.S COVID-19 vaccine or a placebo. Sequenced material: peripheral blood, taken in a trial of Ad26.COV2.S vaccine versus placebo. CDR3 coding DNA: TGTGCCACCAGCAGAGGGGGTATTTGGGAGGGCGGCTACACCTTC. Protein sequence: CATSRGGIWEGGYTF.